These T cell receptor beta chains were read from a single sample in a study of patients and donors after allogeneic stem cell transplantation. One entry per CDR3 protein results from TCRdb running MiXCR on the RT-PCR reads. This sample has 400,000 to 500,000 distinct CDR3 sequences, with approximately 16% found just once. Sequencing was carried out using blood, either unsorted or a sorted T cell fraction (not recorded which). These receptors came from a human donor who was either an allogeneic HSCT recipient or a stem cell or donor lymphocyte infusion donor (not recorded which). It is not recorded whose cells these are; they may come from a transplant donor. The CDR3 runs from the conserved cysteine through the conserved F or W. A D gene is named only where the DNA matches it firmly. Size values are once, few and many counts, or a class for expanded clones, and some rows have none.

DNA,CDR3,size,D,J,V
TGCGCCAGCAGCTTGGGGCGGGGTAGGCAAGAGACCCAGTACTTC,CASSLGRGRQETQYF,few,-,TRBJ2-5,TRBV5-1
TGTGCCACCAGTGATAGGTACGAGCAGTACTTC,CATSDRYEQYF,many,-,TRBJ2-7,TRBV24-1
TGTGCCAGCCACTTGACGGGGTCGAACACCGGGGAGCTGTTTTTT,CASHLTGSNTGELFF,-,-,TRBJ2-2,TRBV12-3/TRBV12-4
TGTGCCAGCAGCACGCTATCGGGCCCGGGGGCAACAGATACGCAGTATTTT,CASSTLSGPGATDTQYF,-,-,TRBJ2-3,TRBV5-6
TGCAGCGTTGAAGTGGGGGGGGTGGGGACAGATACGCAGTATTTT,CSVEVGGVGTDTQYF,-,TRBD2,TRBJ2-3,TRBV29-1
TGTGCCAGCAGCCAAGATGGGACTAGCGAACACGAGCAGTACTTC,CASSQDGTSEHEQYF,few,TRBD2,TRBJ2-7,TRBV4-2
TGTGCCAGCAGTCCTCCGGGACTCGGAACCTACGAGCAGTACTTC,CASSPPGLGTYEQYF,-,-,TRBJ2-7,TRBV27
TGCGCCAGCAGCGGAGGGGCAATGAACACTGAAGCTTTCTTT,CASSGGAMNTEAFF,-,-,TRBJ1-1,TRBV4-1
TGCGCCAGCAGCCAAAGTTCGCTATTTGGACTAGCGGGAGGAGATGAGACCCAGTACTTC,CASSQSSLFGLAGGDETQYF,-,TRBD2,TRBJ2-5,TRBV4-1
TGTGCCAGCAGCCAGCCAGTTGTGGAAAAACCGTTTTTT,CASSQPVVEKPFF,-,-,TRBJ1-4,TRBV4-2
TGTGCCAGCAGCGTAGCTGCAGCGCCTTTCCCCCTCCACTTT,CASSVAAAPFPLHF,-,-,TRBJ1-6,TRBV9
TGTGCCAGTACCCCTGGGGCCGGGGAGCTGTTTTTT,CASTPGAGELFF,-,-,TRBJ2-2,TRBV19
TGTGCTAGTGGTTTGGTACTAAGCGTCTCCTACAATGAGCAGTTCTTC,CASGLVLSVSYNEQFF,-,-,TRBJ2-1,TRBV12-5
TGTGCCATCAGAGACCCGGGCCAGCAATACGAGCAGTACTTC,CAIRDPGQQYEQYF,many,-,TRBJ2-7,TRBV10-3
TGCAGTGCTAGAGATGGGGGAGGAGGGGAGAATTCACCCCTCCACTTT,CSARDGGGGENSPLHF,few,-,TRBJ1-6,TRBV20-1
TGTGCCAGCAGGGAGTTCGAGCAGTACTTC,CASREFEQYF,many,-,TRBJ2-7,TRBV2
TGTGCCATCAGTGAGTTTGGCTTAAACACCGGGGAGCTGTTTTTT,CAISEFGLNTGELFF,-,-,TRBJ2-2,TRBV10-3
TGTGCCAGCAGTAGGGGGACAGGGGCTACGATGAACACTGAAGCTTTCTTT,CASSRGTGATMNTEAFF,-,TRBD1,TRBJ1-1,TRBV27
TGCAGCGTTGAGCTACTCTATGGCTACACCTTC,CSVELLYGYTF,-,-,TRBJ1-2,TRBV29-1
TGTGCCACCAGTGATGGGACATCCTTAGGTGGTGAAAAACTGTTTTTT,CATSDGTSLGGEKLFF,-,-,TRBJ1-4,TRBV24-1
TGCGCCAGCAGCTTGGACAGGGCCAGTCGGTCTGAAGCTTTCTTT,CASSLDRASRSEAFF,few,-,TRBJ1-1,TRBV5-1
TGTGCCAGCAGCTTATATACAACCAACACTGAAGCTTTCTTT,CASSLYTTNTEAFF,-,-,TRBJ1-1,TRBV7-2
TGCGCCAGCAGCTTGGGTCAGAGGCCCGGGGAGCTGTTTTTT,CASSLGQRPGELFF,few,-,TRBJ2-2,TRBV5-1
TGTGCCATCAGTTCCGGACGCACCAGCACTGAAGCTTTCTTT,CAISSGRTSTEAFF,-,-,TRBJ1-1,TRBV10-3
TGTGCCAGCAGCCAAGCAGGGCGTGAAGCTTTCTTT,CASSQAGREAFF,few,-,TRBJ1-1,TRBV14
TGTGCCAGCAGCCCCGTCCCTAGCGGCGATGAGCAGTTCTTC,CASSPVPSGDEQFF,many,TRBD2,TRBJ2-1,TRBV7-9
TGTGCCAGCAGCTTAGCGTCAGGACAGGGCACAGATACGCAGTATTTT,CASSLASGQGTDTQYF,few,TRBD1,TRBJ2-3,TRBV7-2
TGTGCCAGCAGTTCCCTGGAGGTCAATGAGCAGTTCTTC,CASSSLEVNEQFF,few,-,TRBJ2-1,TRBV25-1
TGCAGTGCTAGTAGAGACAGCTTGAACACTGAAGCTTTCTTT,CSASRDSLNTEAFF,-,-,TRBJ1-1,TRBV20-1
TGCAGTGCTAGAGATCGGGGTTTTACTCCCTACAATGAGCAGTTCTTC,CSARDRGFTPYNEQFF,few,-,TRBJ2-1,TRBV20-1
TGTGCCAGCAGCTTAGAACCGGCAACTAATGAAAAACTGTTTTTT,CASSLEPATNEKLFF,many,-,TRBJ1-4,TRBV7-9
TGTGCCAGCAACCCAGCTGGTTGGCGGGGGGGCCCCGGGGAAGATACGCAGTATTTT,CASNPAGWRGGPGEDTQYF,-,TRBD2,TRBJ2-3,TRBV11-2
TGTGCCAGCAGACAGGGACCTTCGGGGGAGCAGTACTTC,CASRQGPSGEQYF,-,-,TRBJ2-7,TRBV7-9
TGTGCCATCAGTCCGGCGGGACTAGCGACCTACGAGCAGTACTTC,CAISPAGLATYEQYF,-,TRBD2,TRBJ2-7,TRBV10-3
TGTGCCAGCAGCTTATATGTCGTCACCCTCAGAACCGACGGTGAAGCTTTCTTT,CASSLYVVTLRTDGEAFF,few,-,TRBJ1-1,TRBV7-8
TGCGCCAGCAGCCTTAAGCTAGGGGCAGATACGCAGTATTTT,CASSLKLGADTQYF,-,-,TRBJ2-3,TRBV4-1
TGTGCCAGCAGCTTCTGGAGCATGAACACTGAAGCTTTCTTT,CASSFWSMNTEAFF,-,-,TRBJ1-1,TRBV7-9
TGTGCCAGCAGAACAGGGTCTGGAAACACCATATATTTT,CASRTGSGNTIYF,many,-,TRBJ1-3,TRBV12-3/TRBV12-4
TGCGCCAGCAGCTTGTATCAGGGGGCCGGCTACGAGCAGTACTTC,CASSLYQGAGYEQYF,-,TRBD1,TRBJ2-7,TRBV5-1
TGCGCCAGCAGCGAGGACTATTCCTACGAGCAGTACTTC,CASSEDYSYEQYF,many,-,TRBJ2-7,TRBV5-1
TGCGCCAGCAGCTTGGGGCGGGCAGAGAACACTGAAGCTTTCTTT,CASSLGRAENTEAFF,-,-,TRBJ1-1,TRBV5-1
TGTGCCAGCAGTGGAGGACAGGCCTCCTACGAGCAGTACTTC,CASSGGQASYEQYF,-,TRBD1,TRBJ2-7,TRBV6-1
TGTGCCTGGAGCGCTGTCACAGGGGGGAAAGCTTTCTTT,CAWSAVTGGKAFF,-,TRBD1,TRBJ1-1,TRBV30
TGTGCCAGCAGCGCCGGACAGGCACCCTACGAGCAGTACTTC,CASSAGQAPYEQYF,few,TRBD1,TRBJ2-7,TRBV7-8
TGTGCCATCAGTCCCCCTAGGGGACAGGGGGCGAGGGAGCAGTACTTC,CAISPPRGQGAREQYF,many,TRBD1,TRBJ2-7,TRBV10-3
TGTGCCAGCAGACCAAACAGGGGGCTTAGGGACTTC,CASRPNRGLRDF,few,TRBD1,TRBJ2-7,TRBV2